These T cell receptor beta chains were read from a single sample in a study of blood T cell repertoires in COVID-19. Clones were sequenced by immunoSEQ multiplex PCR, and TCRdb holds only the in-frame ones, with some missing. There are a few hundred thousand clones in the sample; 89% occur only once, and under 6.5% lies in the top ten. The specimen sequenced was peripheral blood. The receptor set was obtained from a man younger than 35 who had recovered from COVID-19. Each CDR3 is given with its conserved first and last residue. Each record gives: clone size, V gene, J gene, D gene, CDR3 DNA, CDR3 protein. D genes are given only for firm matches. A clone size is listed for some rows: how often the clone was seen (once, few, many), or a class if it is expanded.

>NA|TRBV19|TRBJ2-5|TRBD2
TGTGCCAGTAGTGTACTAGCGGGGGCCGGAGAGACCCAGTACTTC
CASSVLAGAGETQYF
>NA|TRBV12-3/TRBV12-4|TRBJ2-2|NA
TGTGCCAGCAGTTCCGAGGTCTCCGGGGAGCTGTTTTTT
CASSSEVSGELFF
>NA|TRBV2|TRBJ2-5|NA
TGTGCCAGCAGGGTCGTGGGACATCAAGAGACCCAGTACTTC
CASRVVGHQETQYF
>NA|TRBV5-1|TRBJ2-7|NA
TGCGCCAGCAGCTTTGGGGAGGACTGGACCTACGAGCAGTACTTC
CASSFGEDWTYEQYF
>once|TRBV27|TRBJ2-1|TRBD2
TGTGCCAGCAGTCACCGTAGCGGGAGATCCTACAATGAGCAGTTCTTC
CASSHRSGRSYNEQFF
>NA|TRBV27|TRBJ2-7|NA
TGTGCCAGCAGTCCTACAGGGATACCCTACGAGCAGTACTTC
CASSPTGIPYEQYF
>NA|TRBV19|TRBJ2-3|TRBD2
TGTGCCAGTAGTATCGGGGTAGCGGGAGGCCGTAGCACAGATACGCAGTATTTT
CASSIGVAGGRSTDTQYF
>NA|TRBV4-3|TRBJ2-1|TRBD1
TGCGCCAGCAGCCCGACAGGGTCTCGGCAGTTCTTC
CASSPTGSRQFF
>NA|TRBV18|TRBJ2-7|TRBD2
TGTGCCAGCTCACCAGGACTAGCGGGAGGGGCCTACGAGCAGTACTTC
CASSPGLAGGAYEQYF
>NA|TRBV20-1|TRBJ2-5|NA
TGCAGTGCTTCTCAAGAGACCCAGTACTTC
CSASQETQYF
>NA|TRBV18|TRBJ2-7|TRBD1
TGTGCCAGCTCACCTCGACAGGGGGCGGATGAGCAGTACTTC
CASSPRQGADEQYF
>once|TRBV6-2/TRBV6-3|TRBJ2-2|TRBD2
TGTGCCAGCAGCCCATCCGGGAGGGCAGGTCGGGACACCGGGGAGCTGTTTTTT
CASSPSGRAGRDTGELFF
>NA|TRBV6-1|TRBJ1-1|TRBD1
TGTGCCAGCAGTGACCGGACAGGGGGGAACACTGAAGCTTTCTTT
CASSDRTGGNTEAFF
>NA|TRBV19|TRBJ2-4|NA
TGTGCCAGTAGTTTAAGACAGGCAAACATTCAGTACTTC
CASSLRQANIQYF
>NA|TRBV9|TRBJ2-1|NA
TGTGCCAGCAGCGTCTGGCGGAACTACAATGAGCAGTTCTTC
CASSVWRNYNEQFF
>NA|TRBV5-1|TRBJ1-1|NA
TGCGCCACCAGAGAGTCGGGGGTTAGTACTGAAGCTTTCTTT
CATRESGVSTEAFF
>once|TRBV12-3/TRBV12-4|TRBJ2-2|NA
TGTGCCAGCAGGGAGGGGCCCTCAGGGGAGCTGTTTTTT
CASREGPSGELFF
>NA|TRBV11-3|TRBJ2-2|NA
TGTGCCAGCAGCTTTGGGGGGACCGGGGAGCTGTTTTTT
CASSFGGTGELFF
>NA|TRBV11-1|TRBJ2-1|TRBD1
TGTGCCAGCAGCTTCGACAGGGGACCCTACAATGAGCAGTTCTTC
CASSFDRGPYNEQFF
>NA|TRBV7-8|TRBJ1-2|TRBD1
TGTGCCAGCAGCTTTCGGGACAGCTACTATGGCTACACCTTC
CASSFRDSYYGYTF
>NA|TRBV3-1/TRBV3-2|TRBJ2-3|TRBD2
TGTGCCAGCAGCCTTGCGGGGGTAGATACGCAGTATTTT
CASSLAGVDTQYF
>once|TRBV5-4|TRBJ1-2|TRBD1
TGTGCCAGCAGACGGCCCGGGACAGAGTGGCCCGGGGGCTACACCTTC
CASRRPGTEWPGGYTF
>NA|TRBV7-9|TRBJ1-2|TRBD1
TGTGCCAGCAGCTTAGGACAGGGAGATGGCTACACCTTC
CASSLGQGDGYTF
>NA|TRBV7-2|TRBJ2-1|TRBD1
TGTGCCAGCAGCCCTGACAGGGGTTCCTACAATGAGCAGTTCTTC
CASSPDRGSYNEQFF
>NA|TRBV11-2|TRBJ2-1|TRBD2
TGTGCCAGCAGCTTAAGACTAGCGGGAGACAATGAGCAGTTCTTC
CASSLRLAGDNEQFF
>NA|TRBV29-1|TRBJ1-1|TRBD1
TGCAGCGTCCGGTTCGGACAGGTGGACACTGAAGCTTTCTTT
CSVRFGQVDTEAFF
>NA|TRBV19|TRBJ2-1|TRBD2
TGTGCCAGTAGTATACGCCCTAGCGGGGCCCTTCGCAATGAGCAGTTCTTC
CASSIRPSGALRNEQFF
>NA|TRBV11-2|TRBJ2-7|TRBD1
TGTGCCAGCAGCCCCATTACGGGACAGGGACTTTACGAGCAGTACTTC
CASSPITGQGLYEQYF
>NA|TRBV14|TRBJ2-1|NA
TGTGCCAGCAGCCCCAGCAGGGTCGATGAGCAGTTCTTC
CASSPSRVDEQFF
>NA|TRBV7-3|TRBJ2-3|NA
TGTGCCAGCAGCCCCTGGGCCCTCACAGATACGCAGTATTTT
CASSPWALTDTQYF
>NA|TRBV28|TRBJ2-3|NA
TGTGCCAGCATGGGCTGGGTTAGCACAGATACGCAGTATTTT
CASMGWVSTDTQYF
>NA|TRBV10-1|TRBJ1-2|NA
TGCGCCAGCAGCGACAGACCAGGCTATGGCTACACCTTC
CASSDRPGYGYTF
>few|TRBV14|TRBJ1-6|NA
TGTGCCAGCAGCCAAACCCCTGGGAGGGGTTATTCACCCCTCCACTTT
CASSQTPGRGYSPLHF
>NA|TRBV27|TRBJ1-1|TRBD1
TGTGCCAGCATTCGACAGGGGGCCCCCACTGAAGCTTTCTTT
CASIRQGAPTEAFF
>NA|TRBV7-9|TRBJ1-4|TRBD1
TGTGCCAGCAGTCCCGACAGGGGCCGCGCAACTAATGAAAAACTGTTTTTT
CASSPDRGRATNEKLFF
>once|TRBV19|TRBJ1-1|TRBD1
TGTGCCAGGGGCGCAGGGGGCGGGATGGCTTTCTTT
CARGAGGGMAFF
>NA|TRBV5-8|TRBJ1-2|TRBD1
TGTGCCAGCAGCTTGGGAAGGACAGGCGGTGGCTACACCTTC
CASSLGRTGGGYTF
>NA|TRBV27|TRBJ2-6|TRBD1
TGTGCCAGCAGTTCACAGGGGGCTTACAACGTCCTGACTTTC
CASSSQGAYNVLTF
>NA|TRBV7-3|TRBJ1-2|TRBD1
TGTGCCAGCAGCTCCCAAGGACAGGGCACCTACACCTTC
CASSSQGQGTYTF
>NA|TRBV6-6|TRBJ1-1|NA
TGTGCCAGCAGTCCACAGGGCCGTGAGGCTTTCTTT
CASSPQGREAFF
>NA|TRBV5-6|TRBJ1-5|NA
TGTGCCAGCAGCTTGGAAAAGGGGGGGAGTGGTCAGCCCCAGCATTTT
CASSLEKGGSGQPQHF
>NA|TRBV18|TRBJ1-2|TRBD1
TGTGCCAGCTCACCGGACAGGGGCCAAACTAACTATGGCTACACCTTC
CASSPDRGQTNYGYTF
>once|TRBV7-9|TRBJ2-7|NA
TGTGCCAGCAGCTTTGGCCAGGCCGCCTACGAGCAGTACTTC
CASSFGQAAYEQYF
>NA|TRBV12-5|TRBJ2-3|TRBD1
TGTGCAACAGGGGGCAACACAGATACGCAGTATTTT
CATGGNTDTQYF
>NA|TRBV19|TRBJ1-2|TRBD1
TGTGCCAGCCGGGACAGGGGGATTTCTGACTATGGCTACACCTTC
CASRDRGISDYGYTF
>NA|TRBV10-3|TRBJ2-7|NA
TGTGCCATCCAGGGGTTTCCCCACGAGCAGTACTTC
CAIQGFPHEQYF
>NA|TRBV27|TRBJ2-2|TRBD2
TGTGCCAGCTTTTCGGACCCTAGCGGACTGACCGGGGAGCTGTTTTTT
CASFSDPSGLTGELFF